This T cell receptor (beta chain) comes out of a study of T cell responses to AZD1222 COVID-19 vaccine. This clone occurred once. Generated by immunoSEQ multiplex PCR, the TCRdb table keeps only in-frame clones and is missing some. The table includes roughly 180,000 clones, 87% detected once. The material sequenced was peripheral blood, taken on day 0 of AZD1222 vaccination. This TCR was sampled from an adult in good health.

As DNA, the CDR3 is TGTGCCAGTACCAACCCACCTGAAGCTTTCTTT. Amino acid sequence: CASTNPPEAFF. The chain uses TRBV19 and TRBJ1-1; no clear D gene. This CDR3 spans 11 amino acids. The germline V gene encodes CDR1 LNHDA and CDR2 SQIVND (reference sequence). Trimming left V 7 bases short and J 6 bases short, with 9 bases between.